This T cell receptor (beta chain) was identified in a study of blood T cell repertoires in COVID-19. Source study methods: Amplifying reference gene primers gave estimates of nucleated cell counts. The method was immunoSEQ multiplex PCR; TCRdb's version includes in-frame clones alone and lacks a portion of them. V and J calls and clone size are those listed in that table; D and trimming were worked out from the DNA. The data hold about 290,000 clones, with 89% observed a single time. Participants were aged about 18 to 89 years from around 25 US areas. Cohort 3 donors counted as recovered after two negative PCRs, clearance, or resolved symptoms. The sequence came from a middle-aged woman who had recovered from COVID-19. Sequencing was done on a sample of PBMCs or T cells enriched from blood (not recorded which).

CDR3 in amino acids: CASSPHTGGTEAFF. The CDR3 coding sequence is TGTGCCAGCAGCCCACATACAGGGGGCACTGAAGCTTTCTTT. The V call is TRBV7-9, the J call TRBJ1-1, with 8 bases identical to TRBD1. V lost 5 bases and J lost 4; bases outside the gene matches: 6. The CDR3 consists of 14 residues. Germline CDR1 reads SEHNR; CDR2 reads FQNEAQ (reference sequence). Variable domain in full (rest from reference TRBV7-9 and TRBJ1-1): DTGVSQNPRHKITKRGQNVTFRCDPISEHNRLYWYRQTLGQGPEFLTYFQNEAQLEKSRLLSDRFSAERPKGSFSTLEIQRTEQGDSAMYLCASSPHTGGTEAFFGQGTRLTVV.